Presented here are 29 T cell receptor beta chains from one specimen sequenced in a study of T cell responses to AZD1222 COVID-19 vaccine. Sequenced by immunoSEQ multiplex PCR; TCRdb stores in-frame clones only, minus some. The table has about 100,000 clones, approximately 89% seen once. Sequencing used peripheral blood, obtained on day 0 of MenACWY control vaccination. These receptors all come from an adult in good health.

This clone came up a few times. V usage is TRBV9 and J usage is TRBJ2-3; no firm D call. Germline V gives CDR1 SGDLS, CDR2 YYNGEE. V lost 4 bases and J 0 bases, leaving 9 bases between the germline ends. The CDR3 totals 14 residues. CDR3 DNA sequence: TGTGCCAGCAGCACCCGCCCTAGCACAGATACGCAGTATTTT. Its translation: CASSTRPSTDTQYF. The whole variable domain, remainder taken from reference TRBV9 and TRBJ2-3, is DSGVTQTPKHLITATGQRVTLRCSPRSGDLSVYWYQQSLDQGLQFLIQYYNGEERAKGNILERFSAQQFPDLHSELNLSSLELGDSALYFCASSTRPSTDTQYFGPGTRLTVL.

The rearrangement joins TRBV4-1 to TRBJ2-1, with TRBD2 matching 8 bases. Germline trimming cut 0 bases from V and 7 bases from J; bases unmatched to any gene: 14. Germline V gene lookup returns CDR1 MGHRA and CDR2 YSYEKL. The CDR3 contains 18 residues. DNA of the CDR3: TGCGCCAGCAGCCAAGAGAAGAGTCGCGGGGGGCCTGGTAATGAGCAGTTCTTC. This sequence encodes CASSQEKSRGGPGNEQFF.

V usage is TRBV7-8 and J usage is TRBJ1-1; D uncertain. CDR1 and CDR2 from the germline V gene are SGHVS and FQNEAQ. The V and J ends lost 2 bases and 1 base respectively, with 11 bases between them. The CDR3 runs to 15 residues. CDR3 in amino acids: CASSLTSGGNTEAFF. DNA for the CDR3: TGTGCCAGCAGCTTAACTTCCGGTGGGAACACTGAAGCTTTCTTT.

The chain links TRBV19 to TRBJ2-1, with 11 bases identical to TRBD2. The trim removed 4 bases at V and 4 bases at J, leaving 6 bases unmatched. CDR3 size: 16 residues. In germline, CDR1 is LNHDA, CDR2 SQIVND (reference sequence). CDR3: CASSRPLAGGYNEQFF. CDR3 nucleotides: TGTGCCAGTAGTAGGCCCCTAGCGGGAGGTTACAATGAGCAGTTCTTC.

The rearrangement uses TRBV10-1 and TRBJ2-1; tentative D call: TRBD2 (6 bases). The germline gives CDR1 WNHNN, CDR2 SYGVQD (reference sequence). This CDR3 spans 15 amino acids. Trimming removed 3 bases from V and 7 bases from J, with 16 bases in between. The CDR3 nucleotides are TGCGCCAGCAGTGACCCAGAAGGAGGGAGGAATGAGCAGTTCTTC. Its protein is CASSDPEGGRNEQFF.

The V gene is TRBV4-2, the J gene TRBJ2-3; possible D gene TRBD1, 8 bases. CDR3 size: 17 residues. Germline V CDR1 and CDR2: LGHNA, YNFKEQ. V was cut by 2 bases and J by 1 base, with 16 bases left in between. CDR3 protein: CASSQPTGGGGTDTQYF. For the CDR3, the DNA is TGTGCCAGCAGCCAACCTACAGGGGGAGGGGGCACAGATACGCAGTATTTT.

This clone appeared a single time. The rearrangement uses TRBV5-6 and TRBJ1-2; TRBD1 is a possible D gene (6 bases). Germline loops: CDR1 SGHDT, CDR2 YYEEEE. V gave up 6 bases and J gave up 11 bases, with 20 bases separating them. The CDR3 is made up of 13 amino acids. The CDR3 protein is CASNWERSQGYTF. As DNA, the CDR3 is TGTGCCAGCAACTGGGAAAGGTCCCAGGGGTACACCTTC. Looking up the rest from reference TRBV5-6 and TRBJ1-2 gives the full variable domain: DAGVTQSPTHLIKTRGQQVTLRCSPKSGHDTVSWYQQALGQGPQFIFQYYEEEERQRGNFPDRFSGHQFPNYSSELNVNALLLGDSALYLCASNWERSQGYTFGSGTRLTVV.

The gene calls are TRBV7-9 and TRBJ2-1, with 11 bases matching TRBD2. The CDR3 covers 15 residues. Germline assignment: CDR1 SEHNR and CDR2 FQNEAQ (reference sequence). Germline trimming cut 1 base from V and 6 bases from J; bases unmatched to any gene: 2. CDR3 amino acids: CASSLVAGGPNEQFF. The DNA of the CDR3 is TGTGCCAGCAGCTTAGTAGCGGGGGGGCCCAATGAGCAGTTCTTC.

This chain connects TRBV2 to TRBJ1-5, with D possibly matching TRBD1 (5 bases). V lost 8 bases to trimming and J lost 4 bases, with 9 bases between them. The CDR3 has 12 amino acids. The germline CDR1 and CDR2 sequences are SNHLY and FYNNEI. The CDR3 is CASARVNQPQHF. In nucleotides, the CDR3 is TGTGCCAGCGCCAGGGTGAATCAGCCCCAGCATTTT.

CDR3 loop: CASSYASYEQYF. Written as DNA, the CDR3 is TGTGCCAGCAGCTACGCGTCCTACGAGCAGTACTTC. This chain joins TRBV7-2 and TRBJ2-7; the D is unclear. Germline loops: CDR1 SGHTA, CDR2 FQGNSA. The ends were cut back, 4 bases at V and 1 base at J, with 5 bases in the middle. The CDR3 covers 12 residues.

This chain connects TRBV9 to TRBJ2-7, with D unclear. The CDR3 has 14 residues. CDR1 is SGDLS and CDR2 is YYNGEE in the germline V gene. V dropped 0 bases and J dropped 0 bases, with 7 bases sitting between them. This CDR3 is CASSVDPTSYEQYF. Here the CDR3 DNA reads TGTGCCAGCAGCGTAGACCCTACCTCCTACGAGCAGTACTTC. The entire variable domain, with the rest obtained from reference TRBV9 and TRBJ2-7, is as follows: DSGVTQTPKHLITATGQRVTLRCSPRSGDLSVYWYQQSLDQGLQFLIQYYNGEERAKGNILERFSAQQFPDLHSELNLSSLELGDSALYFCASSVDPTSYEQYFGPGTRLTVT.

The genes are TRBV7-3 and TRBJ1-1; no definite D call. V lost 0 bases and J lost 3, with 5 bases in between. Germline V gene sequence: CDR1 SGHTA, CDR2 FQGTGA. This CDR3 spans 13 amino acids. DNA of the CDR3: TGTGCCAGCAGCTTAACATCGGACACTGAAGCTTTCTTT. Translating it yields CASSLTSDTEAFF.

V is TRBV5-1 and J is TRBJ1-4; D ambiguous. The CDR3 spans 14 residues. Germline CDR1 is SGHRS and CDR2 is YFSETQ. Between the trimmed V and J ends, which lost 1 base and 0 bases, there was a span of 4 bases. This CDR3 reads CASSLLATNEKLFF. In DNA form, the CDR3 reads TGCGCCAGCAGCTTGTTGGCAACTAATGAAAAACTGTTTTTT.

The gene calls are TRBV6-5 and TRBJ1-1, with 8 bases matching TRBD1. The CDR3 contains 14 residues. Looked up from germline, CDR1 is MNHEY and CDR2 is SVGAGI. With V trimmed by 6 bases and J by 6 bases, 9 bases remained unmatched. The CDR3 bases are TGTGCCAGCAGACCCGGGACAGGACGGTCTGAAGCTTTCTTT. This codes for CASRPGTGRSEAFF.

V gene TRBV12-3 or TRBV12-4 combines with J gene TRBJ1-4, with 8 bases matching TRBD1. The length of the CDR3 is 13 residues. The trim removed 9 bases at V and 8 bases at J, leaving 8 bases unmatched. CDR3 loop: CASLTGAEEKLFF. In DNA form, the CDR3 reads TGTGCCAGTCTGACAGGGGCGGAGGAAAAACTGTTTTTT.

V and J are TRBV9 and TRBJ1-6, with D possibly being TRBD1 (6 bases). Germline V gene lookup returns CDR1 SGDLS and CDR2 YYNGEE. V was cut by 4 bases and J by 7 bases, with 15 bases left in between. The CDR3 consists of 15 residues. The CDR3 DNA is TGTGCCAGCAGCACCCACGGGGGGGGCAATTCACCCCTCCACTTT. It is translated as CASSTHGGGNSPLHF.

DNA for the CDR3: TGCAGCGTTGCCCGACTAGATCGGCAGACCGGGGAGCTGTTTTTT. It is translated as CSVARLDRQTGELFF. This sequence joins TRBV29-1 and TRBJ2-2; maybe TRBD2 (6 bases). Germline V gene lookup returns CDR1 SQVTM and CDR2 ANQGSEA. Trimming stripped 4 bases from V and 5 bases from J, with 17 bases between. The length of the CDR3 is 15 residues.

This clone has just a few counts. This rearrangement joins TRBV3-1 (or the pseudogene TRBV3-2) to TRBJ1-2; tentative D call: TRBD1 (6 bases). Trimming shortened V by 0 bases and J by 4 bases, and 9 bases separated the two germline ends. Germline CDR1 LGHDT, CDR2 YNNKEL (reference sequence). The CDR3 is 14 residues long. The CDR3 sequence: CASSQEGGIYGYTF. The CDR3 DNA reads TGTGCCAGCAGCCAAGAAGGGGGGATCTATGGCTACACCTTC.

The V call is TRBV6-6, the J call TRBJ2-7; D gene uncertain. The CDR3 sequence is 11 residues long. Trimming stripped 10 bases from V and 9 bases from J, with 16 bases between. CDR1 MNHNY and CDR2 SVGAGI come from the germline V gene (reference sequence). This chain's CDR3 is CATTNEVWQYF. The CDR3 region has the DNA TGTGCCACCACGAACGAGGTTTGGCAGTACTTC.

There are a few counts of this clone. The chain couples TRBV6-5 to TRBJ2-1; D uncertain. The CDR3 is made up of 13 amino acids. Germline CDR1 is MNHEY and CDR2 is SVGAGI. The V end lost 0 bases, the J end lost 10 bases, and 10 bases lay between the germline ends. CDR3 in amino acids: CASSYSSLKEQFF. CDR3 bases: TGTGCCAGCAGTTACTCGAGCCTCAAGGAGCAGTTCTTC.

The genes are TRBV18 and TRBJ2-1; 10 bases agree with TRBD2. J was trimmed by 8 bases and V by 3 bases; bases with no gene match: 4. CDR1 and CDR2 from the germline V gene are KGHSH and LQKENI. The CDR3 is 14 residues long. CDR3 residues: CASSPLLAGYEQFF. The CDR3 DNA reads TGTGCCAGCTCACCCCTACTAGCGGGGTATGAGCAGTTCTTC.

The rearrangement links TRBV7-2 to TRBJ1-2; 7 bases are a match to TRBD1. Germline V lookup: CDR1 SGHTA, CDR2 FQGNSA. The length of the CDR3 is 18 residues. V trimming: 0 bases; J trimming: 2 bases; junction bases outside the gene matches: 12. This CDR3 is CASSLAGRQGLPNYGYTF. CDR3 DNA: TGTGCCAGCAGCTTAGCGGGGCGACAGGGACTACCAAACTATGGCTACACCTTC.

The gene calls are TRBV5-1 and TRBJ1-3; TRBD1 agrees at 8 bases. J lost 0 bases, V lost 7 bases, and 9 bases had no gene match. Germline CDR1 SGHRS, CDR2 YFSETQ. The CDR3 runs to 16 residues. The CDR3, as DNA: TGCGCCAGCTGCCAGGACAGGGCGAGCTCTGGAAACACCATATATTTT. It is translated as CASCQDRASSGNTIYF.

The chain links TRBV9 to TRBJ1-1; maybe TRBD1 (6 bases). V lost 4 bases, J lost 3 bases, and 19 bases lay in between. In germline, CDR1 is SGDLS, CDR2 YYNGEE. The CDR3 extends over 16 amino acids. CDR3 in amino acids: CASSPRQELMDTEAFF. The CDR3 nucleotides are TGTGCCAGCAGCCCTCGACAGGAATTAATGGACACTGAAGCTTTCTTT.

The chain couples TRBV9 to TRBJ2-1; tentatively, D is TRBD1 (6 bases). Trimming took 4 bases from V and 1 from J, leaving 15 bases between them. The CDR3 loop spans 16 amino acids. Germline loops: CDR1 SGDLS, CDR2 YYNGEE. CDR3 DNA sequence: TGTGCCAGCAGCCCCAAACAGGGTAGATCCTACAATGAGCAGTTCTTC. Its protein is CASSPKQGRSYNEQFF.

This chain uses TRBV6-5 with TRBJ1-5, with 7 bases identical to TRBD1. Per germline, CDR1 MNHEY and CDR2 SVGAGI. Trimming removed 7 bases from V and 9 bases from J; junction bases left unmatched: 9. The CDR3 is 13 amino acids. CDR3 protein: CASKGDSHRPQHF. Here the CDR3 DNA reads TGTGCCAGCAAGGGGGACAGCCATCGGCCCCAGCATTTT.

The chain joins TRBV19 to TRBJ2-5; D perhaps matches TRBD1 (5 bases). Germline-derived CDR1 and CDR2 are LNHDA and SQIVND (reference sequence). V shed 3 bases and J shed 5 bases, with 10 bases lying between them. CDR3 size: 13 residues. The CDR3 DNA reads as TGTGCCAGTAGTATCCAGGGTGGGGAGACCCAGTACTTC. Its translation is CASSIQGGETQYF.

DNA of the CDR3: TGCGCCAGCAGCCAAGATGGAGGGTTCAATCAGCCCCAGCATTTT. It encodes CASSQDGGFNQPQHF. The genes are TRBV4-1 and TRBJ1-5; D uncertain. The germline CDR1 and CDR2 sequences are MGHRA and YSYEKL. V lost 0 bases, J lost 3 bases, and 9 bases lay in between. This CDR3 is built from 15 residues.

CDR3 in amino acids: CASSPTPGSGELFF. The CDR3 region has the DNA TGTGCCAGCAGCCCTACCCCGGGGTCCGGGGAGCTGTTTTTT. The V call is TRBV7-3, the J call TRBJ2-2; tentatively, D is TRBD2 (5 bases). There are 14 residues in the CDR3. Germline V CDR1 and CDR2: SGHTA, FQGTGA. The V gene lost 5 bases and the J gene lost 6 bases, with 13 bases spanning the gap.